The present T cell receptor beta chain was sequenced within a study of blood T cell repertoires in COVID-19. On the study more broadly: There were acute and convalescent COVID-19 samples, and they came from the United States, Italy and Spain.

Original processing methods: Nucleated cell counts were estimated from reference gene primer amplification. Assay: immunoSEQ multiplex PCR; the TCRdb copy retains only in-frame clones and omits some. For V, J and clone size, that table is used; D and trimming come from the DNA. Here the sample spans around 59,000 clones, 80% being singletons. Losses at the gene ends were 4 bases for V and 0 bases for J; bases not matched to a gene: 6. The CDR3 is made up of 16 amino acids. CDR1 is SGHTA and CDR2 is FQGTGA in the germline V gene. The receptor was isolated from a man in his 60s with acute or convalescent COVID-19. The sequencing input was peripheral blood. The chain couples TRBV7-3 to TRBJ2-1, with 7 positions matching TRBD1. This CDR3 reads CASSSGTVSSYNEQFF. The DNA for the CDR3 is TGTGCCAGCAGCTCTGGGACAGTGAGCTCCTACAATGAGCAGTTCTTC.